Below, 7 T cell receptor beta chains from the same sample are listed, as sequenced in a study of glioma-infiltrating T cells after dendritic cell vaccination. Sequencing was performed with immunoSEQ multiplex PCR; in TCRdb, only in-frame clones are kept and a portion is missing. The table shows 65,000 or so clones, with 86% occurring only once. Time point: after dendritic cell vaccination, including at tumor progression/relapse. This material consisted of blood, taken after dendritic cell vaccination. The receptors shown here come from a human donor with glioblastoma.

V gene TRBV19 combines with J gene TRBJ2-7, with 9 bases aligning to TRBD1. In germline, CDR1 is LNHDA, CDR2 SQIVND (reference sequence). There are 14 residues in the CDR3. V dropped 6 bases and J dropped 5; count of bases not matched to a gene: 8. CDR3 protein: CASSSTGGYDEQYF. The CDR3 DNA reads as TGTGCCAGTAGCTCCACAGGGGGCTACGACGAGCAGTACTTC.

This chain links TRBV6-5 with TRBJ1-4; tentative D call: TRBD1 (6 bases). The CDR3 loop spans 14 amino acids. Trimming removed 0 bases from V and 7 bases from J, with 9 bases in between. Germline CDR1 is MNHEY and CDR2 is SVGAGI. The CDR3, as DNA: TGTGCCAGCAGTTACTCTGGGGGGGCTGAAAAACTGTTTTTT. Protein: CASSYSGGAEKLFF.

J is TRBJ1-3 and V is TRBV4-3, with D perhaps TRBD1 (6 bases). The CDR3 is made up of 17 amino acids. V lost 4 bases and J 0 bases, leaving 16 bases between the germline ends. Germline V gene data show CDR1 as LGHNA and CDR2 as YSLEER. In nucleotides, the CDR3 is TGCGCCAGCAGCCCTAACACTGCAGGGGCCTCTGGAAACACCATATATTTT. This gives the protein CASSPNTAGASGNTIYF.

V usage is TRBV30 and J usage is TRBJ1-5; D is possibly TRBD1 (5 bases). With 3 bases removed from V and 4 bases from J, the gap between germline ends came to 10 bases. Germline V CDR1 and CDR2: GTSNPN, SVGIG (reference sequence). CDR3 length equals 13 residues. The CDR3 here is CAWRGGRNQPQHF. CDR3 DNA: TGTGCCTGGAGGGGGGGACGGAATCAGCCCCAGCATTTT.

The J gene is TRBJ2-3, the V gene TRBV6-4, with 14 bases lining up with TRBD2. Per germline, CDR1 MRHNA and CDR2 SNTAGT. V lost 6 bases and J lost 2; bases outside the gene matches: 1. This CDR3 has 15 amino acids. The CDR3 region is CASRGLAGATDTQYF. The DNA for the CDR3 is TGTGCCAGCAGGGGACTAGCGGGAGCCACAGATACGCAGTATTTT.

V usage is TRBV5-1 and J usage is TRBJ2-5, with D hard to call. Germline V gene data show CDR1 as SGHRS and CDR2 as YFSETQ. With 4 bases removed from V and 0 bases from J, the gap between germline ends came to 16 bases. This CDR3 is 16 amino acids long. CDR3 in amino acids: CASSTGWAPYQETQYF. The CDR3, as DNA: TGCGCCAGCAGCACCGGATGGGCCCCGTACCAAGAGACCCAGTACTTC. Filled out from reference TRBV5-1 and TRBJ2-5, the complete variable domain reads KAGVTQTPRYLIKTRGQQVTLSCSPISGHRSVSWYQQTPGQGLQFLFEYFSETQRNKGNFPGRFSGRQFSNSRSEMNVSTLELGDSALYLCASSTGWAPYQETQYFGPGTRLLVL.

V is TRBV15 and J is TRBJ1-2; D is uncertain. Germline V CDR1 and CDR2: LNHNV, YYDKDF (reference sequence). The CDR3 length is 18 residues. Trimming took 1 base from V and 6 from J, leaving 24 bases between them. CDR3 in amino acids: CATSRAGPMVLLRDGYTF. For the CDR3, the DNA is TGTGCCACCAGCAGAGCGGGTCCGATGGTCCTCCTGAGGGATGGCTACACCTTC. Based on the CDR3 plus reference TRBV15 and TRBJ1-2, the full variable domain is DAMVIQNPRYQVTQFGKPVTLSCSQTLNHNVMYWYQQKSSQAPKLLFHYYDKDFNNEADTPDNFQSRRPNTSFCFLDIRSPGLGDTAMYLCATSRAGPMVLLRDGYTFGSGTRLTVV.